This TCR beta chain was profiled in a study of beta chain features in type 1 diabetes. Whole-study findings and limits: Diminished insertions and augmented deletions at VDJ junctions characterized type 1 diabetes patients. Whether HLA type influences TCRB rearrangement remained unresolved here.

With respect to this clone: Its antigen is still unknown.

The authors reverse transcribed all of the isolated RNA, so sequencing captured expressed TCRB transcripts. Naive, central memory and regulatory T cell samples yielded about 4 million reads on average. Sequenced by immunoSEQ multiplex PCR; TCRdb stores in-frame clones only, minus some. The profile shows over 500,000 clones, around 15% of them singletons. Unmatched junction bases numbered 6, after V lost 4 bases and J lost 4 bases. The germline V gene encodes CDR1 LGHNA and CDR2 YSLEER. This CDR3 has 15 residues. The sequence came from a man aged 18 to 29 in good health. V and J are TRBV4-3 and TRBJ2-2; TRBD2 matches at 7 bases. Sequencing input: naive CD4+ T cells from blood. CDR3 in amino acids: CASSPFAGVTGELFF. CDR3 nucleotide sequence: TGCGCCAGCAGCCCTTTCGCGGGAGTCACCGGGGAGCTGTTTTTT.